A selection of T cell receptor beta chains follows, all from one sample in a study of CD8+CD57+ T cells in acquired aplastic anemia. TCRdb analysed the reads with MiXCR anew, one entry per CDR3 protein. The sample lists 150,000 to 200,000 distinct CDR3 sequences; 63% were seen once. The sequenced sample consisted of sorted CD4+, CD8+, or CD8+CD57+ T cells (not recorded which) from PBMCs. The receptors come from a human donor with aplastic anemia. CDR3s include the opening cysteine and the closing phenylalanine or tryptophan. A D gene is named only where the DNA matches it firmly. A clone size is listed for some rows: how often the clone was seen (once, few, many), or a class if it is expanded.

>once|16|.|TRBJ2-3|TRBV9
TGTGCCAGCAGCGTAGGTGGGGGGGCCGGCACAGATACGCAGTATTTT
CASSVGGGAGTDTQYF
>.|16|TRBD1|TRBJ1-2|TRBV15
TGTGCCACCAGCAGAGACGAGGTGACAGGGTCGGATGGCTACACCTTC
CATSRDEVTGSDGYTF
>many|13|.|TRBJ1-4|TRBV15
TGTGCCACCAGCCCACCTGAACGAGAAAAACTGTTTTTT
CATSPPEREKLFF
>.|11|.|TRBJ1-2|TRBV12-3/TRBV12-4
TGTGCCAGCAGTTTAAGGGGAAGCTACACCTTC
CASSLRGSYTF
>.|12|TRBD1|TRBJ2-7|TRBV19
TGTGCCAGTAGGGGACAGTCCTACGAGCAGTACTTC
CASRGQSYEQYF
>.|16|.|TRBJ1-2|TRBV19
TGTGCCAGTAGTTTGGGTCCGGGGAACAGTAACTATGGCTACACCTTC
CASSLGPGNSNYGYTF
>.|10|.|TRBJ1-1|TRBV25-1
TGTGCCAGCTTGAACACTGAAGCTTTCTTT
CASLNTEAFF
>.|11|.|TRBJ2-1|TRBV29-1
TGCAGCGTTGACAGGGGATCGGAGCAGTTCTTC
CSVDRGSEQFF
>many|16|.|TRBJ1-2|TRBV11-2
TGTGCCAGCAGCTTAGCTTTAGGGGGGCGCAACTATGGCTACACCTTC
CASSLALGGRNYGYTF
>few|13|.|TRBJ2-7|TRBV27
TGTGCCAGCAGTTTTAATTTATACGGGAAGCAGTACTTC
CASSFNLYGKQYF
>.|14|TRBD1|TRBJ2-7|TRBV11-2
TGTGCCAGCCTTCGTGGGACAGGGGGATACGAGCAGTGCTTC
CASLRGTGGYEQCF
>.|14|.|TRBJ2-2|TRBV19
TGTGCCAGTAGTGCCCTATCCCCCGCCGGGGAGCTGTTTTTT
CASSALSPAGELFF
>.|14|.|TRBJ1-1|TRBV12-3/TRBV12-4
TGTGCCGGCAGTTTATTTGTTAGGAACACTGAAGCTCTCTTT
CAGSLFVRNTEALF
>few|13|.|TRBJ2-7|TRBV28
TGTGCCAGCAGTTTTGCCGGGGGAAAGCAGCAGTACTTC
CASSFAGGKQQYF
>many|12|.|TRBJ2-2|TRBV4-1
TGCGCCAGCAGCCAGGGCACCGGGGAGCTGTTTTTT
CASSQGTGELFF
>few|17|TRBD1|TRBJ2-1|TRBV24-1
TGTGCCACCAGTGCCTACACCGGGACAGCAAACTACAATGAGCAGTTCTTC
CATSAYTGTANYNEQFF
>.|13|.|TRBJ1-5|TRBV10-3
TGTGCCATCAGTGACGGGGTGCTACAGCCCCAGCATTTT
CAISDGVLQPQHF
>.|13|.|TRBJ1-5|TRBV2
TGTGCCAGCATAGGGCAGTACAATCAGCCCCAGCATTTT
CASIGQYNQPQHF
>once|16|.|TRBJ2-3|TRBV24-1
TGTGCCACCAGTGATTTGGGTGGGGGATCCGCAGATACGCAGTATTTT
CATSDLGGGSADTQYF
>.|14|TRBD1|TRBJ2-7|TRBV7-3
TGTGCCAGCAGCCCAACGACAGGGGTCTACGAGCAGTACTTC
CASSPTTGVYEQYF
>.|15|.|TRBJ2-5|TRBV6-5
TGTGCCAGCAGTTACTCGACTTTGGGGATAGAGACCCAGTACTTC
CASSYSTLGIETQYF
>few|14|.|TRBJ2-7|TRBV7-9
TGTGCCAGCAAAATAGCGATCAATTCCTACGAGCAGTACTTC
CASKIAINSYEQYF
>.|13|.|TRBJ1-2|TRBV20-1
TGCAGTGCTAGTTCGGCAGACAGCCTTGGCTACACCTTC
CSASSADSLGYTF
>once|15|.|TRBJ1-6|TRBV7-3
TGTGCCAGCAGCTCCCTGTGGTCCCCTAATTCACCCCTCCACTTT
CASSSLWSPNSPLHF
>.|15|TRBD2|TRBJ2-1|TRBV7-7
TGTGCCAGCAGCTTAGTTGGACTAGCGGGAGATGAGCAGTTCTTC
CASSLVGLAGDEQFF
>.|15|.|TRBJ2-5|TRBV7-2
TGTGCCAGCAGCTTAGTACCGGGGTTCCCAGAGACCCAGTACTTC
CASSLVPGFPETQYF
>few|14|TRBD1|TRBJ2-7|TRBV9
TGTGCCAGCAGCGTAGCACAGGGGGCCGGGGAGCAGTACTTC
CASSVAQGAGEQYF